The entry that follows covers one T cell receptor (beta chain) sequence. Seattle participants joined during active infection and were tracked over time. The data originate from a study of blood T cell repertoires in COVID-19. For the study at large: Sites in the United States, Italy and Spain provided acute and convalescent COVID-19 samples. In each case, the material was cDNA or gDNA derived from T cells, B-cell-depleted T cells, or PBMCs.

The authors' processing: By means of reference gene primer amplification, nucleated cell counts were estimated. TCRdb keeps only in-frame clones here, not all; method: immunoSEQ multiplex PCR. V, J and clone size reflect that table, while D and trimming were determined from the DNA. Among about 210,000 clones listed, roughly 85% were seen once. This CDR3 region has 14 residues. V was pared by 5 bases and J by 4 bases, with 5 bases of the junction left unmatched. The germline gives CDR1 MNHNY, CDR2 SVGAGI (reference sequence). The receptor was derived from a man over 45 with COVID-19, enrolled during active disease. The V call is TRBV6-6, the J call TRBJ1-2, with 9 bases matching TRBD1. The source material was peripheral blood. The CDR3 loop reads CASSPGQGFYGYTF. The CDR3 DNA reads TGTGCCAGCAGTCCGGGACAGGGATTCTATGGCTACACCTTC.